This T cell receptor beta chain was observed in a study of response to subunit inactivated influenza vaccine. Study results and caveats: The authors put forward the suggestion that each seasonal influenza vaccination may bring in only a limited number of new T cells.

This CDR3 region has 13 residues. Looked up from germline, CDR1 is ENHRY and CDR2 is SYGVKD. The V and J ends lost 8 bases and 7 bases respectively, with 18 bases between them. With respect to this clonotype: The antigen remains unidentified.

TCRdb processed the RT-PCR reads anew with MiXCR; each CDR3 protein has one entry. The sample lists fewer than 350,000 distinct CDR3 sequences, around a fifth seen once, with more than 8.5% in the top ten. The sequenced sample was PBMCs from blood, obtained about 19 months after vaccination. This clonotype was sampled from a man aged 50-75 years who received an inactivated influenza vaccine. The chain recombines TRBV10-3 with TRBJ2-7; no clear D. CDR3 residues: CAIAPVLLGEQYF. CDR3 sequence (DNA): TGTGCCATCGCTCCGGTACTTCTTGGTGAGCAGTACTTC.